The next 7 T cell receptor beta chains were all read from a single sample in a study of glioma-infiltrating T cells. Amplification of TCR alpha and beta CDR3 regions from RNA used iRepertoire nested multiplex PCR. Using its own MiXCR run on the multiplex PCR reads, TCRdb lists one record per CDR3 protein. This repertoire shows about 190,000 distinct CDR3 sequences, more than 25% found once; its top ten account for 20% to 25%. The sample consisted of glioma tissue, nonneoplastic brain tissue, or PBMCs (not recorded which). These receptors all come from a human donor with low-grade glioma or glioblastoma, undergoing nonglioma brain surgery, or in good health (not recorded which).

This clonotype was found many times. The V call is TRBV29-1, the J call TRBJ1-2; D perhaps matches TRBD1 (6 bases). Trimming removed 4 bases from V and 9 bases from J, with 9 bases in between. Germline CDR1 is SQVTM and CDR2 is ANQGSEA. This CDR3 has 10 amino acids. In DNA, the CDR3 is TGCAGCGTTGGGACAGTCAGCTACACCTTC. Translated: CSVGTVSYTF.

The sample holds many counts of this clonotype. This chain links TRBV20-1 with TRBJ2-5; 11 bases match TRBD2. The CDR3 has 15 amino acids. Germline assignment: CDR1 DFQATT and CDR2 SNEGSKA (reference sequence). With 3 bases clipped from V and 1 base from J, the junction kept 4 bases outside the gene matches. The DNA for the CDR3 is TGCAGTGCTAGCGGGACTAGCGGACTCCAAGAGACCCAGTACTTC. Protein sequence: CSASGTSGLQETQYF.

CDR3 sequence reads: CASSRTASICEQFF. The CDR3 nucleotides are TGTGCCAGCAGTAGGACTGCGTCTATCTGCGAGCAGTTCTTC. V usage is TRBV6-1 and J usage is TRBJ2-1; D is perhaps TRBD2 (5 bases). The ends were cut back, 5 bases at V and 10 bases at J, with 18 bases in the middle. Germline CDR1 MNHNS, CDR2 SASEGT. The CDR3 is 14 amino acids.

In regard to this clonotype: Being one base from a much bigger clone, this may be a read error. V gene TRBV4-1 combines with J gene TRBJ2-7; 7 nucleotides agree with TRBD2. Trimming cost V 0 bases and J 7 bases; bases outside gene matches: 12. The CDR3 loop spans 16 amino acids. Germline V CDR1 and CDR2: MGHRA, YSYEKL. This CDR3 reads CASSQDRSGGGNEQYF. CDR3 sequence (DNA): TGCGCCAGCAGCCAAGACAGGTCGGGAGGCGGGAATGAGCAGTACTTC.

This clonotype was recorded many times. This rearrangement joins TRBV28 to TRBJ2-7, with a possible D match to TRBD1 (6 bases). CDR1 and CDR2 (germline): MDHEN, SYDVKM. The V end was cut by 0 bases, the J end by 4 bases, with 10 bases between. The CDR3 runs 14 residues. CDR3 bases: TGTGCCAGCAGTTTATGGGGGGCTGTTTACGAGCAGTACTTC. The encoded protein is CASSLWGAVYEQYF.

Comment on this clonotype: A read error may account for a junction end that differs from germline. The chain carries TRBV6-5 and TRBJ2-6, with D perhaps TRBD1 (5 bases). This CDR3 spans 15 amino acids. Germline V lookup: CDR1 MNHEY, CDR2 SVGAGI. CDR3 sequence: CASSYCGSGANVLTF. Here the CDR3 DNA reads TGTGCCAGCAGTTACTGCGGCTCTGGGGCAAACGTCCTGACTTTC.

This clonotype was counted ten times or more. The chain has TRBV28 and TRBJ2-1; 7 bases align to TRBD2. The ends lost 1 base at V and 8 bases at J; junction bases unmatched: 5. CDR3 length: 14 amino acids. Germline lookup yields CDR1 MDHEN and CDR2 SYDVKM. The CDR3 coding sequence is TGTGCCAGCAGTTTATTGCGGGAGATGGATGAGCAGTTCTTC. Translating it yields CASSLLREMDEQFF.